The next 23 T cell receptor beta chains were all read from a single sample in a study of PD-L1 blockade in urothelial cancer. Clones were read by immunoSEQ multiplex PCR, and TCRdb kept only the in-frame ones, dropping some. The table includes 70,000 or so clones, 90% detected once. Stated time point: pretreatment peripheral blood. Sequencing was performed on PBMCs, taken around atezolizumab (anti-PD-L1) treatment. Source of these receptors: a man aged 65 to 79 with urothelial cancer.

In this sample, this clone turned up a few times. This chain links TRBV6-1 with TRBJ1-2; D ambiguous. The CDR3 contains 13 residues. Between the trimmed V and J ends, which lost 1 base and 4 bases, there was a span of 7 bases. Germline V gene sequence: CDR1 MNHNS, CDR2 SASEGT. CDR3 nucleotide sequence: TGTGCCAGCAGTGAAGACGTCGGCTATGGCTACACCTTC. As protein: CASSEDVGYGYTF.

This rearrangement joins TRBV7-8 to TRBJ2-2, with D possibly TRBD1 on 5 matching bases. Germline values: CDR1 SGHVS, CDR2 FQNEAQ. V was pared by 2 bases and J by 7 bases, with 8 bases between. The CDR3 runs 13 residues. CDR3 in DNA: TGTGCCAGCAGCTTAAGACAGAGCGGGGAGCTGTTTTTT. Encoded protein: CASSLRQSGELFF. Full variable domain (missing parts from reference TRBV7-8 and TRBJ2-2): GAGVSQSPRYKVAKRGQDVALRCDPISGHVSLFWYQQALGQGPEFLTYFQNEAQLDKSGLPSDRFFAERPEGSVSTLKIQRTQQEDSAVYLCASSLRQSGELFFGEGSRLTVL.

The chain employs TRBV28 and TRBJ2-1; 13 positions match TRBD2. V dropped 6 bases and J dropped 3; count of bases not matched to a gene: 11. The CDR3 is 18 amino acids. The germline gives CDR1 MDHEN, CDR2 SYDVKM. The CDR3 region has the DNA TGTGCCAGCAGCCACGGGACTAGCGGGATAACCAACTACAATGAGCAGTTCTTC. It specifies CASSHGTSGITNYNEQFF.

This chain joins TRBV5-1 and TRBJ1-4; possibly TRBD1 for D (5 bases). The CDR3 covers 16 residues. Germline lookup yields CDR1 SGHRS and CDR2 YFSETQ. V was clipped by 1 base and J by 0 bases, with 10 bases between them. The CDR3 DNA is TGCGCCAGCAGCTTGTCCAGGGCTGCAACTAATGAAAAACTGTTTTTT. Residues: CASSLSRAATNEKLFF.

The chain has TRBV6-4 and TRBJ2-1; 7 bases fit TRBD2. Germline loops: CDR1 MRHNA, CDR2 SNTAGT. After removal of 2 bases from V and 8 bases from J, the junction contained 3 bases not matched to a gene. This CDR3 has 13 amino acids. CDR3 in amino acids: CASSDRGSHEQFF. The CDR3, as DNA: TGTGCCAGCAGTGACCGCGGGAGTCATGAGCAGTTCTTC.

V and J are TRBV6-6 and TRBJ2-7; the match to TRBD2 covers 13 bases. This CDR3 is 16 amino acids long. Germline CDR1 and CDR2: MNHNY and SVGAGI (reference sequence). V was clipped by 4 bases and J by 2 bases; unmatched bases: 5. The CDR3 here is CASSSWTSGSTYEQYF. The CDR3 bases are TGTGCCAGCAGTTCCTGGACTAGCGGGAGTACCTACGAGCAGTACTTC.

This sequence joins TRBV28 and TRBJ2-3; 10 bases agree with TRBD2. CDR1 is MDHEN, CDR2 SYDVKM, per germline. The CDR3 runs 15 residues. The trim removed 5 bases at V and 4 bases at J, leaving 6 bases unmatched. CDR3 sequence reads: CASSRAGGGPDTQYF. The CDR3 DNA is TGTGCCAGCAGTCGAGCGGGAGGGGGACCAGATACGCAGTATTTT.

V is TRBV28 and J is TRBJ2-1; D may be TRBD1 (6 bases). This CDR3 comprises 15 residues. The germline V and J ends were trimmed by 2 bases and 5 bases, with 13 bases remaining between them. The V gene's germline CDR1 is MDHEN and CDR2 SYDVKM. The CDR3 DNA follows: TGTGCCAGCAGTTTAACCCAGGGGACGCACAATGAGCAGTTCTTC. This translates into CASSLTQGTHNEQFF. The full variable domain, with the rest looked up from reference TRBV28 and TRBJ2-1, is DVKVTQSSRYLVKRTGEKVFLECVQDMDHENMFWYRQDPGLGLRLIYFSYDVKMKEKGDIPEGYSVSREKKERFSLILESASTNQTSMYLCASSLTQGTHNEQFFGPGTRLTVL.

This clone has only one observation. The J gene is TRBJ1-1, the V gene TRBV5-1, with TRBD1 as a possible D gene (6 bases). Trimming cost V 4 bases and J 7 bases, with 20 bases left between them. The CDR3 has 15 residues. CDR1 is SGHRS and CDR2 is YFSETQ in the germline V gene. The CDR3 sequence: CASSPGGGAGLEAFF. CDR3 nucleotide sequence: TGCGCCAGCAGCCCGGGGGGGGGCGCGGGGCTTGAAGCTTTCTTT.

This chain links TRBV11-2 with TRBJ1-5, with D possibly TRBD1 on 6 matching bases. CDR3 length: 15 residues. V was pared by 3 bases and J by 5 bases, with 14 bases between. Germline CDR1 reads SGHAT; CDR2 reads FQNNGV. DNA for the CDR3: TGTGCCAGCAGCTTGGGGTCCAGGGGCGATCAGCCCCAGCATTTT. This sequence encodes CASSLGSRGDQPQHF.

The V gene is TRBV27, the J gene TRBJ2-1; 10 nucleotides line up with TRBD2. The germline CDR1 and CDR2 sequences are MNHEY and SMNVEV (reference sequence). V lost 7 bases to trimming and J lost 7 bases; unmatched junction nucleotides: 7. The CDR3 is made up of 14 amino acids. This CDR3 is CASNPLAGENEQFF. The DNA for the CDR3 is TGTGCCAGCAACCCGCTAGCGGGAGAAAATGAGCAGTTCTTC.

The chain combines TRBV5-1 with TRBJ2-2; D may be TRBD1 (5 bases). The V end lost 0 bases, the J end lost 1 base, and 7 bases lay between the germline ends. Germline-derived CDR1 and CDR2 are SGHRS and YFSETQ. This CDR3 contains 15 residues. As DNA, the CDR3 is TGCGCCAGCAGCTTGGAGGGGTTGAACACCGGGGAGCTGTTTTTT. It encodes CASSLEGLNTGELFF.

Only one count was recorded for this clone. The V and J genes are TRBV5-1 and TRBJ2-7, with 10 positions matching TRBD1. Germline assignment: CDR1 SGHRS and CDR2 YFSETQ. The CDR3 is 14 amino acids. The J segment lost 5 bases and the V segment lost 3 bases, leaving 5 bases of the junction unmatched. Here the CDR3 DNA reads TGCGCCAGCAGCTCGGGACAGGGGTTTGACGAGCAGTACTTC. This translates into CASSSGQGFDEQYF.

The chain joins TRBV27 to TRBJ2-2, with 7 bases aligning to TRBD1. From germline, CDR1 is MNHEY and CDR2 SMNVEV (reference sequence). The CDR3 has 15 residues. V was clipped by 5 bases and J by 4 bases; unmatched bases: 7. For the CDR3, the DNA is TGTGCCAGCAGTCTCGGGGCAGGGGGCACCGGGGAGCTGTTTTTT. This sequence encodes CASSLGAGGTGELFF.

V gene TRBV27 combines with J gene TRBJ2-2, with D hard to call. This CDR3 has 14 amino acids. Looked up from germline, CDR1 is MNHEY and CDR2 is SMNVEV (reference sequence). V was trimmed by 5 bases and J by 7 bases, leaving 14 bases between them. CDR3: CASSISPGHGELFF. The CDR3 DNA sequence: TGTGCCAGCAGTATTAGTCCGGGTCACGGGGAGCTGTTTTTT.

CDR3 coding DNA: TGTGCCAGCAGTGACAGGACAGGGACCAATCAGCCCCAGCATTTT. It translates to CASSDRTGTNQPQHF. V gene TRBV6-1 combines with J gene TRBJ1-5; TRBD1 agrees at 8 bases. The V gene end was trimmed by 3 bases and the J gene end by 3 bases; junction bases not matched to a gene: 4. Germline loops: CDR1 MNHNS, CDR2 SASEGT. There are 15 residues in the CDR3.

This rearrangement joins TRBV11-2 to TRBJ1-2; 7 positions match TRBD1. V was clipped by 6 bases and J by 7 bases; unmatched bases: 11. The CDR3 length is 14 residues. CDR1 SGHAT and CDR2 FQNNGV come from the germline V gene. DNA of the CDR3: TGTGCCAGCAGTTTGGGACAGCTCTTGGGTGGCTACACCTTC. It encodes CASSLGQLLGGYTF.

The genes are TRBV9 and TRBJ2-3; D call uncertain. This CDR3 spans 13 amino acids. Trimming took 0 bases from V and 5 from J, leaving 7 bases between them. Germline lookup yields CDR1 SGDLS and CDR2 YYNGEE. The CDR3, as DNA: TGTGCCAGCAGCGTAGGAGAGCGAGATACGCAGTATTTT. Protein product: CASSVGERDTQYF. Supplemented by reference TRBV9 and TRBJ2-3, the full variable domain reads DSGVTQTPKHLITATGQRVTLRCSPRSGDLSVYWYQQSLDQGLQFLIQYYNGEERAKGNILERFSAQQFPDLHSELNLSSLELGDSALYFCASSVGERDTQYFGPGTRLTVL.

The V call is TRBV7-2, the J call TRBJ2-7, with D tentatively TRBD1 (6 bases). The CDR3 is made up of 15 amino acids. V lost 5 bases and J 0 bases, leaving 14 bases between the germline ends. Germline values: CDR1 SGHTA, CDR2 FQGNSA. This chain's CDR3 is CASSKRQESSYEQYF. The CDR3 nucleotides read TGTGCCAGCAGCAAAAGACAGGAGAGCTCCTACGAGCAGTACTTC.

This rearrangement joins TRBV11-2 to TRBJ1-1, with 7 bases identical to TRBD1. This CDR3 region has 15 residues. The germline gives CDR1 SGHAT, CDR2 FQNNGV. After removal of 3 bases from V and 0 bases from J, the junction contained 4 bases not matched to a gene. CDR3 sequence reads: CASSLAGQLNTEAFF. Written as DNA, the CDR3 is TGTGCCAGCAGCTTGGCGGGACAGTTGAACACTGAAGCTTTCTTT.

Concerning this clone itself: The sample has other DNA sequences that encode this CDR3 too. The chain uses TRBV5-1 and TRBJ2-1; D is perhaps TRBD1 (6 bases). V was trimmed by 0 bases and J by 5 bases, leaving 9 bases between them. Germline V gene data show CDR1 as SGHRS and CDR2 as YFSETQ. The CDR3 consists of 14 residues. CDR3 protein: CASSLGTANNEQFF. In DNA, the CDR3 is TGCGCCAGCAGCTTGGGGACAGCTAACAATGAGCAGTTCTTC.

The gene calls are TRBV6-5 and TRBJ2-1; 8 positions match TRBD2. Germline lookup yields CDR1 MNHEY and CDR2 SVGAGI. V lost 6 bases and J lost 3; bases outside the gene matches: 4. CDR3 size: 14 residues. The CDR3 loop reads CASRRGLGYNEQFF. The DNA for the CDR3 is TGTGCCAGCAGAAGGGGACTAGGCTACAATGAGCAGTTCTTC.

The chain employs TRBV28 and TRBJ2-5; 12 nucleotides align to TRBD1. CDR1 is MDHEN, CDR2 SYDVKM, per germline. The length of the CDR3 is 16 residues. With V trimmed by 4 bases and J by 4 bases, 7 bases remained unmatched. Here the CDR3 DNA reads TGTGCCAGCAGTTCGTCGGGACAGGGGGCACGAGAGACCCAGTACTTC. Amino acids: CASSSSGQGARETQYF.